This note documents a single TCR beta chain sequence. Antigen unknown. Described time point: newly diagnosed GD, antithyroid drugs for less than 3 months. RNA from PBMCs was the source of the TCR library. This CDR3 spans 17 amino acids. Germline loops: CDR1 KGHSH, CDR2 LQKENI. J gave up 3 bases and V 6 bases, and 11 bases lay outside the gene matches. This sample stems from a study of regulatory T cells in long-lasting Graves disease. Study details: Freshly diagnosed Graves' patients had used antithyroid drugs for under 3 months.

HTBI primers from iRepertoire and Arm-PCR of CDR3 regions yielded the TCR beta libraries. MiXCR was run by TCRdb on the multiplex PCR reads, yielding one entry per CDR3 protein. This sample has about 500,000 distinct CDR3 sequences, with more than 10% found just once. Overall study results and limits: Under persistent disease, TRBV28, TRBJ1-2 and TRBJ2-5 were used preferentially. Peripheral blood alone, not thyroid tissue, underwent study.

These records were also assigned to another study, of T cells in Graves' hyperthyroidism and ophthalmopathy.

Material: peripheral blood mononuclear cells (PBMCs), obtained at new diagnosis, from a patient treated with antithyroid drugs. The TCR was taken from a woman in her twenties or thirties with Graves disease. V usage is TRBV18 and J usage is TRBJ1-2, with TRBD1 matching 12 bases. CDR3 residues: CASSPRDRGRRDYGYTF. CDR3 DNA: TGTGCCAGCTCCCCCAGGGACAGGGGGCGCCGGGACTATGGCTACACCTTC.